This T cell receptor beta chain is drawn from a study of vaccination and CD4 T cells after COVID-19 (dated by TCRdb to 2021 to 2024). General notes on the study: Convalescent patients had a positive SARS-CoV-2 result on nasal swab PCR, and of these patients, several had mild disease and one had severe disease. Participants got two doses of the Pfizer-BioNTech BNT162b2 vaccine (n=8) or two doses of the Moderna mRNA-1273 vaccine (n=2). Overlapping spike peptide pools from SARS-CoV-2 and from the common cold coronaviruses HCoV-NL63, HCoV-OC43 and HCoV-229E were used as culture stimuli. Post-vaccine blood samples were obtained a median of around 74 days after the second vaccine dose, with a range of roughly 12 to 250 days. The spike-specific CD4+ TCR repertoire was compared before and after mRNA vaccination in nine to ten COVID-19 convalescent patients and several infection-naive healthy vaccine recipients. The convalescent cohort included six males and four females, with two Hispanic individuals, seven Caucasians, two Asians and one multiracial person. Post-COVID blood samples were collected from convalescent patients a median of around 100 days after diagnosis, with a range of about 35 to 170 days. Control cultures used a CEFX viral epitope pool as positive control, an HIV-1 Nef peptide pool as negative control, or no peptide. Findings and caveats that apply to the study as a whole: Among the post-vaccine SARS-CoV-2-reactive clones in convalescent patients, a median about 86% showed up only after vaccination, which suggests vaccine-specific priming. Only a relatively small number of convalescent patients were included in the study, and early timepoints following natural infection were not analyzed. An increase in the median number of SARS-CoV-2-reactive clonotypes from 20 to 25 after infection to about 39 after vaccination was observed, but the change was not found to be significant. Of the vaccine-specific clones found in convalescent patients, nearly all (304 of 307) were mono-reactive for SARS-CoV-2 spike instead of being cross-reactive with common cold coronaviruses.

Libraries were made using PCR. At the Johns Hopkins FTIC core, DNA from the cultured CD4+ T cells underwent TCR sequencing with the Oncomine TCR Beta short-read assay. The QIAamp micro DNA kit was used to extract genomic DNA from the cultured CD4+ T cells. Oncomine TCR Beta libraries made from cultured CD4+ T cells were pooled using unique dual indexes and sequenced on an Illumina iSeq 100. Regarding the original processing steps: Non-productive sequences were removed, and CDR3s that did not start with C, did not end with F or W, or were shorter than 7 amino acids were discarded. The MANAFEST web application identified antigen-specific clonotypes by comparing peptide-stimulated wells against reference wells and other culture wells. An FDR below 0.05, an odds ratio above 5, and a productive frequency above 0.1% in at least two of three replicate wells were required for clones to be considered positive. A clonotype counted as cross-reactive if it showed significant expansion both in the SARS-CoV-2 spike wells and in at least one common cold coronavirus spike condition. Using R version 3.6.1, CDR3 homology was evaluated through Levenshtein distances (stringdist) along with unrooted phylogenetic trees (ape). TCRdb ran its own pipeline on the public reads, namely fastp trimming at Q25 and MiXCR clone calling, and kept in-frame beta chains. Entries that share a CDR3 protein sequence are merged under the most common genes and DNA. TCRdb assigned the V and J calls; the authors' analysis was not used. Recorded for this sample are 10,000 to 15,000 distinct CDR3 sequences; approximately 60% of them occurred a single time. Of the sample, 10% to 12% is held by the ten largest clones.

Trimming removed 6 bases from V and 1 base from J; the gene matches leave 7 bases unexplained. Reading the germline V gene gives CDR1 MNHNS and CDR2 SASEGT. Its CDR3 holds 16 amino acids, cysteine through phenylalanine. Only the CDR3 region is kept as DNA, spanning 48 bases read in frame from base 1. As regards this clonotype: Its antigen target is currently unknown. Base qualities are not at hand, and no much larger clone is one base apart.

The treatment or condition label, read with the paper, signifies: roughly nine-day PBMC culture with coronavirus spike peptide pools or control peptides (ViraFEST assay). The ViraFEST assay, used in the study, expanded antigen-specific T cells with peptide pools and then identified the expanded clonotypes through TCR sequencing. The positive SARS-CoV-2 PCR tests of the convalescent patients were dated from March to December 2020, before the Alpha, Beta and Delta variants emerged in the United States. Each well held approximately 2 million PBMCs cultured in IMDM containing roughly 5% human AB serum and 10 IU/ml IL-2, with approximately 9.2 ug/ml peptide pools added. Half of the culture medium was replaced with fresh IL-2-containing medium on days 3 and 7. After 10 days of culture, CD4+ T cells were isolated by negative selection with the EasySep CD4+ T cell isolation kit. Ficoll-Paque Plus gradient centrifugation was used to isolate PBMCs from whole blood, and the isolated PBMCs were then either used fresh or cryopreserved at -140C. In general, triplicate wells were set up for every culture condition.

In this chain, TRBV6-1 is recombined with TRBJ2-2, with 8 junctional bases fitting TRBD1. The receptor was isolated from a human donor who had recovered from COVID-19. The sequenced sample consisted of CD4+ T cells from blood, cultured in vitro. The nucleotide sequence reads as follows: TGTGCCAGCAGACCAGACAGGGGAATGAACACCGGGGAGCTGTTTTTT. This gives the protein CASRPDRGMNTGELFF.